Detailed here is one T cell receptor (beta chain). The antigen this receptor binds is unknown. Within one base of it there is no much larger clone, and no base qualities were kept. The sample belongs to a study of T cells in Graves' hyperthyroidism and ophthalmopathy (dated by TCRdb to between 2018 and 2021). About the investigation overall: Peripheral blood samples were taken at initial diagnosis, before any treatment was given. A discovery cohort of roughly 100 patients, 43 with Graves' ophthalmopathy and 55 to 65 with stable Graves' hyperthyroidism, was used to find distinguishing TCR V-J signatures. Whether ophthalmopathy could be predicted prospectively was tested in an independent validation cohort made up of approximately 19 hyperthyroidism patients plus 17 patients who later progressed to ophthalmopathy. For training and testing, the roughly 97 patients in the discovery cohort were randomly divided in a 7:3 ratio. In over five Graves' hyperthyroidism patients, the study also compared T-cell repertoires from thyroid tissue with T-cell repertoires from blood. After blood sampling, hyperthyroidism patients were treated with methimazole at a starting dose of 30 mg daily, and ophthalmopathy patients were treated with high-dose intravenous methylprednisolone. According to the paper, TCR Vbeta CDR3 sequencing was carried out on approximately 140 peripheral blood samples, which came from fewer than 50 ophthalmopathy, around 75 hyperthyroidism and some 17 progressor patients. The study at large found these results: During validation, the model predicted progression to ophthalmopathy a median of approximately 6 months ahead of onset, with around 65% sensitivity and about 75% specificity. A model built on a 13 V-J signature distinguished ophthalmopathy from stable hyperthyroidism, reaching 85% to 90% sensitivity and 81.08% specificity in cross-validation and 80%/75% in testing. Blood samples also contained most of the expanded thyroid clonotypes (frequency above 0.001), which suggests that blood repertoires may reflect thyroid immune responses. Sample size was not statistically predetermined, and investigators were not blinded to group allocation.

Ophthalmopathy patients had moderately to severely active disease, Clinical Activity Score of at least 3, NOSPECS grade of at least 4, and duration under 3 months. Patients with uncontrolled infections, other autoimmune diseases, pregnancy or lactation were excluded. Diagnoses were based on clinical symptoms, serum thyroxine and TRAb, thyroid ultrasound and orbital computed tomography. PBMCs were separated from 10 ml of fresh peripheral blood using Ficoll-Paque density gradient centrifugation. Total RNA was extracted with Trizol reagent, and quality was checked on an Agilent 2100 Bioanalyzer. CDR3 length: 17 amino acids, cysteine to phenylalanine. CDR3 DNA is the only sequence kept; it has 51 bases, read in frame from the first base. The germline V gene yields KGHSH for CDR1 and LQKENI for CDR2. Relative to germline, V is missing 1 base and J is missing 6 bases, with 8 bases of the junction outside any gene match.

The TCR beta CDR3 regions were amplified from the RNA transcripts. The first round of RT-PCR for the TCR CDR3 was performed with the HTBI primer set and the Qiagen OneStep RT-PCR kit. The libraries were constructed in a second round of multiplex PCR and then size-selected and purified. Paired-end sequencing of the libraries was performed with 100 bp reads on an Illumina HiSeq2000. Per the source publication's procedure: SOAPnuke was used to process the raw data, with reads discarded if the reads contained adapters or uncalled bases, had a mean Phred below 15, or lacked an exact constant-primer or identifier match. High-quality paired reads were merged with COPE v1.2.5, and unique nucleotide sequences were defined as clonotypes. MiTCR v1.1 was used to align clonotypes to the IMGT TRBV, TRBD and TRBJ reference segments. Only V-J combinations with frequency above 0.0001, covering 98% to 99.2% of repertoires, were analysed. The TCS score was defined as F50 (clonal expansion) divided by E x V (chaos), with BLOSUM62-based TCRdist calculated between CDR3 peptides within each V-J. Welch's t-statistics and random forest reduced approximately 520 V-J features to 10 to 15, which were used in a naive Bayes classifier (R e1071). TCRdb reprocessing: public reads trimmed at Q25 with fastp, clones called with MiXCR, in-frame beta chains kept. Records with the same CDR3 protein are collapsed into one entry carrying the most frequent genes and DNA. These V and J calls rely on TCRdb rather than the paper's analysis. The sample records some 490,000 distinct CDR3 sequences, 22% of which are singletons. The ten largest make up approximately 54% of the sample.

The sequencing input was blood. This TCR derives from a woman aged 70 to 79 with Graves' ophthalmopathy. The receptor chain draws on TRBV18 and TRBJ2-5, with TRBD2 matching 13 junction bases. The CDR3 region reads CASSPRTSGSILKTQYF. The bases read TGTGCCAGCTCACCACGGACTAGCGGGAGTATCCTTAAGACCCAGTACTTC. The full variable domain, with segments outside the CDR3 supplied by the reference TRBV18 and TRBJ2-5 proteins, appears as NAGVMQNPRHLVRRRGQEARLRCSPMKGHSHVYWYRQLPEEGLKFMVYLQKENIIDESGMPKERFSAEFPKEGPSILRIQQVVRGDSAAYFCASSPRTSGSILKTQYFGPGTRLLVL.